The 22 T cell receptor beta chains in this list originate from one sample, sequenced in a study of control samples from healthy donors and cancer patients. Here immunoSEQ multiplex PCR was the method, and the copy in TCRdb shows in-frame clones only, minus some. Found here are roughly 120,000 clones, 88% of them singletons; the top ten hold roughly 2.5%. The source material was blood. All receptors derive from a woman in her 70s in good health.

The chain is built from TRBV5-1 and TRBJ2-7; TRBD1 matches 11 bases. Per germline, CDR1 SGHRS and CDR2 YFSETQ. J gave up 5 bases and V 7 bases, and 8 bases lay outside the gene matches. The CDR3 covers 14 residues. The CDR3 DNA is TGCGCCAGCGCGTTAGGACAGGGGGCCAACGAGCAGTACTTC. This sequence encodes CASALGQGANEQYF.

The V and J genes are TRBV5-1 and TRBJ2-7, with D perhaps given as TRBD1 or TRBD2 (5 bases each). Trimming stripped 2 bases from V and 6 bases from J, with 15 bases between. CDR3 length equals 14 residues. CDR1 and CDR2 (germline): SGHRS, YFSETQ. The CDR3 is CASSLDPTGAEQYF. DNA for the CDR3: TGCGCCAGCAGCTTAGACCCGACCGGGGCCGAGCAGTACTTC.

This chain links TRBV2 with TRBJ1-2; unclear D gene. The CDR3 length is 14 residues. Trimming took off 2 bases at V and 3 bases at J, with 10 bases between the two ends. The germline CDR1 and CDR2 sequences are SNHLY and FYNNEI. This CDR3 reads CASSEFQAHYGYTF. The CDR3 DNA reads TGTGCCAGCAGTGAATTCCAGGCCCACTATGGCTACACCTTC.

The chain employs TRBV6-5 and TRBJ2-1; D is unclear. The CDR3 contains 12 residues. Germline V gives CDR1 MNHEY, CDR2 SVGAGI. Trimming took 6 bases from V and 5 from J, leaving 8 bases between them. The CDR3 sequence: CASRYTHNEQFF. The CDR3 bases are TGTGCCAGCAGATACACCCACAATGAGCAGTTCTTC.

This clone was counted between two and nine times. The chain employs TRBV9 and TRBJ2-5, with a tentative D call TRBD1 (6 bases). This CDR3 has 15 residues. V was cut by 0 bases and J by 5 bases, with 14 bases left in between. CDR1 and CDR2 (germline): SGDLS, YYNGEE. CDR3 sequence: CASSVAPGARETQYF. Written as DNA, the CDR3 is TGTGCCAGCAGCGTAGCCCCAGGGGCGCGGGAGACCCAGTACTTC.

Written as DNA, the CDR3 is TGTGCCACCAACCCCCGGGGAATAGCGGGCAATGAGCAGTTCTTC. Translation gives CATNPRGIAGNEQFF. The chain combines TRBV6-5 with TRBJ2-1, with 7 bases matching TRBD2. V lost 10 bases to trimming and J lost 6 bases; unmatched junction nucleotides: 15. Looked up from germline, CDR1 is MNHEY and CDR2 is SVGAGI. This CDR3 is built from 15 residues.

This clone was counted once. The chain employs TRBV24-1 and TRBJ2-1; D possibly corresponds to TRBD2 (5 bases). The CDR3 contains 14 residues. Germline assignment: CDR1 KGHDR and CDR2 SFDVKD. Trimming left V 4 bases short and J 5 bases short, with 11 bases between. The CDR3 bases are TGTGCCACCAGTGACCTCGGACTGAACAATGAGCAGTTCTTC. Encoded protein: CATSDLGLNNEQFF.

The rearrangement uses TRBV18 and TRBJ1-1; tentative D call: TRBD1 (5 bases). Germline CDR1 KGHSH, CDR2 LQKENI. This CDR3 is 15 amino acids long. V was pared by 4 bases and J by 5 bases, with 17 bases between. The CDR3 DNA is TGTGCCAGCTCACTCGGGGAGGGGAGCGGAACTGAAGCTTTCTTT. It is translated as CASSLGEGSGTEAFF.

The CDR3 DNA follows: TGTGCCACCAGTGACTCGACCTGGGGGGAGACCCAGTACTTC. Amino acids: CATSDSTWGETQYF. The chain joins TRBV24-1 to TRBJ2-5; D possibly uses TRBD1 or TRBD2 (5 bases each). From germline, CDR1 is KGHDR and CDR2 SFDVKD. This CDR3 spans 14 amino acids. Trimming stripped 4 bases from V and 5 bases from J, with 13 bases between.

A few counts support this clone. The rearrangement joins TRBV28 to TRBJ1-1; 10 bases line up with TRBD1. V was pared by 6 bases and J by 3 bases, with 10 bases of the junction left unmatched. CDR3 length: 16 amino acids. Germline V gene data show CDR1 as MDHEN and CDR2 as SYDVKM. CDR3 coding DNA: TGTGCCAGCAGCTCCGGGACAGGGGCAAGGTACACTGAAGCTTTCTTT. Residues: CASSSGTGARYTEAFF.

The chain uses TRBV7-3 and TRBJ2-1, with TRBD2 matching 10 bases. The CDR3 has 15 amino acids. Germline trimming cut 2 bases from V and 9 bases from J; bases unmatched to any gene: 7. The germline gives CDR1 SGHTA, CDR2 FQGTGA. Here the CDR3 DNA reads TGTGCCAGCAGCTTACAAGCGGGGGGGCTAGGTGAGCAGTTCTTC. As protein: CASSLQAGGLGEQFF.

The CDR3 here is CASSLGLRGQETQYF. The CDR3 DNA is TGTGCCAGCAGCCTGGGGCTCCGGGGGCAAGAGACCCAGTACTTC. V usage is TRBV14 and J usage is TRBJ2-5; D may be TRBD2 (6 bases). The CDR3 totals 15 residues. Per the germline V gene, CDR1 is SGHDN and CDR2 is FVKESK. Between the trimmed V and J ends, which lost 4 bases and 2 bases, there was a span of 14 bases.

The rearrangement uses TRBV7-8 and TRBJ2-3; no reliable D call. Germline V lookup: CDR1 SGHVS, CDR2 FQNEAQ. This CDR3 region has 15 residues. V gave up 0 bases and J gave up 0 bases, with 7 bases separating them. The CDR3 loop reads CASSLARRSTDTQYF. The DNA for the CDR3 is TGTGCCAGCAGCTTAGCTCGACGTAGCACAGATACGCAGTATTTT.

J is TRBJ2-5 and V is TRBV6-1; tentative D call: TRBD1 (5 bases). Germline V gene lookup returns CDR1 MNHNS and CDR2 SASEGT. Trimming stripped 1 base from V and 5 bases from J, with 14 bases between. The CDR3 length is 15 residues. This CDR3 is CASSEVSVPGETQYF. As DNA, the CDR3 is TGTGCCAGCAGTGAAGTGTCAGTTCCAGGGGAGACCCAGTACTTC.

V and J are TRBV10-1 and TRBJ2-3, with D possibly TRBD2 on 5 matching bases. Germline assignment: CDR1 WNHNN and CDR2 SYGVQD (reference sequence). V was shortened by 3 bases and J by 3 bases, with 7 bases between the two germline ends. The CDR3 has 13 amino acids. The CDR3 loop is CASSDGGTDTQYF. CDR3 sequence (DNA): TGCGCCAGCAGTGACGGAGGTACAGATACGCAGTATTTT.

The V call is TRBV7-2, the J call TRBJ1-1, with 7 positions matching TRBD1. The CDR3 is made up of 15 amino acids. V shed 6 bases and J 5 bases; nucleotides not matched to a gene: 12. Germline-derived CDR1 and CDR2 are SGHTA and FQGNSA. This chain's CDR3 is CASREQTGVFTEAFF. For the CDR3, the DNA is TGTGCCAGCAGGGAACAAACAGGGGTTTTTACTGAAGCTTTCTTT.

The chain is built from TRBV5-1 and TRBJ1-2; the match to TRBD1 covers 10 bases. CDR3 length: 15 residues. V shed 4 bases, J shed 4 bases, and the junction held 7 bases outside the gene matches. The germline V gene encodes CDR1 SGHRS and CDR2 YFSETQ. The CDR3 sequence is CASSQGQGTRYGYTF. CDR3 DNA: TGCGCCAGCAGCCAGGGACAGGGGACTCGCTATGGCTACACCTTC. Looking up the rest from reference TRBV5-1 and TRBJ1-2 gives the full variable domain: KAGVTQTPRYLIKTRGQQVTLSCSPISGHRSVSWYQQTPGQGLQFLFEYFSETQRNKGNFPGRFSGRQFSNSRSEMNVSTLELGDSALYLCASSQGQGTRYGYTFGSGTRLTVV.

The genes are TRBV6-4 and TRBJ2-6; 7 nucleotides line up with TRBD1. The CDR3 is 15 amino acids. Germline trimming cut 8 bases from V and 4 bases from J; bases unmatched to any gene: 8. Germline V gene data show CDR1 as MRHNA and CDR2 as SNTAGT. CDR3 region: CASRDTGAGANVLTF. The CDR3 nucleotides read TGTGCCAGCCGCGATACAGGGGCCGGGGCCAACGTCCTGACTTTC.

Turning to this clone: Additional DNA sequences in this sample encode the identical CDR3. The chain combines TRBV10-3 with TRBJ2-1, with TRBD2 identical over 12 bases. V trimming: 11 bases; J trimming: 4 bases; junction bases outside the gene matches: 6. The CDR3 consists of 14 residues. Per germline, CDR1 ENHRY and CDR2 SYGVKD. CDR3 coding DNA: TGTGCCGTCGCGACTAGCGGGGGATACAATGAGCAGTTCTTC. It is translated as CAVATSGGYNEQFF.

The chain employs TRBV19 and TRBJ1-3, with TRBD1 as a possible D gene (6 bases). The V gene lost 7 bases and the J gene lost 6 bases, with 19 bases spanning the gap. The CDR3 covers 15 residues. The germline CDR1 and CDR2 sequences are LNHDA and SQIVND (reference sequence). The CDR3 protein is CASTPKSRGANTIYF. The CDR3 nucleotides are TGTGCCAGTACTCCTAAGAGCAGGGGTGCAAACACCATATATTTT. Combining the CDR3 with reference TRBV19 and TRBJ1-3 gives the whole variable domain DGGITQSPKYLFRKEGQNVTLSCEQNLNHDAMYWYRQDPGQGLRLIYYSQIVNDFQKGDIAEGYSVSREKKESFPLTVTSAQKNPTAFYLCASTPKSRGANTIYFGEGSWLTVV.

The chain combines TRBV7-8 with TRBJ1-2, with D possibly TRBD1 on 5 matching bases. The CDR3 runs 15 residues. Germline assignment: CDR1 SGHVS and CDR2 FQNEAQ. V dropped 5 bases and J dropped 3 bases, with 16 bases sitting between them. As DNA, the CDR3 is TGTGCCAGCAGCCCATACCGGGGGAGAGACTATGGCTACACCTTC. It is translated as CASSPYRGRDYGYTF. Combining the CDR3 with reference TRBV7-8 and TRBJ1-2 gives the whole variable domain GAGVSQSPRYKVAKRGQDVALRCDPISGHVSLFWYQQALGQGPEFLTYFQNEAQLDKSGLPSDRFFAERPEGSVSTLKIQRTQQEDSAVYLCASSPYRGRDYGYTFGSGTRLTVV.

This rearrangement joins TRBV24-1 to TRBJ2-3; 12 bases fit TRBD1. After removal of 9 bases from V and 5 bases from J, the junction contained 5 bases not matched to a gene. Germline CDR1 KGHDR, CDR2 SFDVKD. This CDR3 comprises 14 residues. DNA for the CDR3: TGTGCCACCTCCCGGGACAGGGGGCAAGATACGCAGTATTTT. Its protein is CATSRDRGQDTQYF.